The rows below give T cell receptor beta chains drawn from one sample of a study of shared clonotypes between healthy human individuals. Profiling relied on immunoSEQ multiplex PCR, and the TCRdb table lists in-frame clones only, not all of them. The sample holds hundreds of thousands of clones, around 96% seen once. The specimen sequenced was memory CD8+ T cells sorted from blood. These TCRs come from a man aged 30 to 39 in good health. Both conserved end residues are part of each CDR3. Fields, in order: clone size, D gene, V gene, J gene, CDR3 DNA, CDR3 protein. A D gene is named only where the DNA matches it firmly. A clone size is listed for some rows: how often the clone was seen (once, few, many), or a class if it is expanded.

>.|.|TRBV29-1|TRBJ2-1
TGCAGCGTTTCGGGACTCTACAATGAGCAGTTCTTC
CSVSGLYNEQFF
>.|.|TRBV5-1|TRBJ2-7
TGCGCCAGCAGCTTGGAGGACCCCCATTTCTACGAGCAGTACTTC
CASSLEDPHFYEQYF
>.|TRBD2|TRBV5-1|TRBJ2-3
TGCGCCAGCAGCCCAGGGACTAGCGGGAGCACAGATACGCAGTATTTT
CASSPGTSGSTDTQYF
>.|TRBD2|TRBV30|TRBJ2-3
TGTGCCTGGAGTGCAAGCGGGGCTCCGGGGGATACGCAGTATTTT
CAWSASGAPGDTQYF
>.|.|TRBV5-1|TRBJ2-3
TGCGCCAGCAGCGGCGGGAAGGCCACAGATACGCAGTATTTT
CASSGGKATDTQYF
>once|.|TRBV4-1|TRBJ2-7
TGCGCCAGCAGCCAATTACGGTTCTCCTACGAGCAGTACTTC
CASSQLRFSYEQYF
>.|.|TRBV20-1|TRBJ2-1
TGCAGTGCTAGCGAGGGTAATGAGCAGTTCTTC
CSASEGNEQFF
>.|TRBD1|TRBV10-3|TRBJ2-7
TGTGCCATCAGAGCACCCGGGACAGGGAGGGGCTACGAGCAGTACTTC
CAIRAPGTGRGYEQYF
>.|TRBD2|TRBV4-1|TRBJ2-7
TGCGCCAGCAGCCAACTCTCGATAGCGGGAGGGTACGAGCAGTACTTC
CASSQLSIAGGYEQYF
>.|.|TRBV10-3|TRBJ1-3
TGTGCCATCACAACTGGAAACACCATATATTTT
CAITTGNTIYF
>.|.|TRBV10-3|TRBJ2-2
TGTGCCATACTAACAGGGAACACCGGGGAGCTGTTTTTT
CAILTGNTGELFF
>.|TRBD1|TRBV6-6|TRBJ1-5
TGTGCCAGCAGTAGGACAGGGGGCGGGCAGCCCCAGCATTTT
CASSRTGGGQPQHF
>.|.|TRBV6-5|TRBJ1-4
TGTGCCAGCAGTTATGCCAGCTCGGATGAAAAACTGTTTTTT
CASSYASSDEKLFF
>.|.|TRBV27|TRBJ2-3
TGTGCCAGCAGTTTAGCGGTGGGCACAGATACGCAGTATTTT
CASSLAVGTDTQYF
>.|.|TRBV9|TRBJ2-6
TGTGCCAGCAGCGTAGCAGGGGCCAACGTCCTGACTTTC
CASSVAGANVLTF
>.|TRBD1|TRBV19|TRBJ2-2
TGTGCCAGTAGGGTCGACAGGGTGGGCACCGGGGAGCTGTTTTTT
CASRVDRVGTGELFF
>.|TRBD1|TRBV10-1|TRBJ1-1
TGCGCCAGCACCCAGGGACAGGGAAAGACTGAAGCTTTCTTT
CASTQGQGKTEAFF
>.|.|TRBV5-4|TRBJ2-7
TGTGCCAGCAGCCGGGGACGGGTCTACGAGCAGTACTTC
CASSRGRVYEQYF
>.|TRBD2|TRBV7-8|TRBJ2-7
TGTGCCAGCAGCTTGAGAGGGACTAGCTTCTCCTACGAGCAGTACTTC
CASSLRGTSFSYEQYF
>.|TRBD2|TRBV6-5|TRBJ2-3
TGTGCCAGCAGTTACACTAGCGGGGGTCGTACAGATACGCAGTATTTT
CASSYTSGGRTDTQYF
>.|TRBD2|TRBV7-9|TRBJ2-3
TGTGCCAGCAGCTTACTGTCCCTAGCGGGAGTCCCAGATACGCAGTATTTT
CASSLLSLAGVPDTQYF
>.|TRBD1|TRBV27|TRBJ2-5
TGTGCCAGCAGCCGACGGACAGGGGGCGCAGAGACCCAGTACTTC
CASSRRTGGAETQYF
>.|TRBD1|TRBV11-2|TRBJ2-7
TGTGCCAGCTCGCCTAGGGGAGACAGGGCAGACGAGCAGTACTTC
CASSPRGDRADEQYF
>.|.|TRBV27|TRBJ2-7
TGTGCCAGCAGTTCCAAGGCCATCGGGGAGGACGAGCAGTACTTC
CASSSKAIGEDEQYF
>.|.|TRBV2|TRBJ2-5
TGTGCCAGCAGTGGGCGCCTCCAAGAGACCCAGTACTTC
CASSGRLQETQYF
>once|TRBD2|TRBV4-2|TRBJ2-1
TGTGCCAGCAGCCAAGAACGAGCGGGGGGGGAGCAGTTCTTC
CASSQERAGGEQFF
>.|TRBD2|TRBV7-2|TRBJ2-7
TGTGCCAGCAGCTTAGAAGCGGGACCCTCCTACGAGCAGTACTTC
CASSLEAGPSYEQYF
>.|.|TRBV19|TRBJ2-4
TGTGCCAGTAGTACCCTAGCGCTAGCCAAAAACATTCAGTACTTC
CASSTLALAKNIQYF
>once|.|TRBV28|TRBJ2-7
TGTGCCAGCAGTTTGCGAAACGAGCAGTACTTC
CASSLRNEQYF
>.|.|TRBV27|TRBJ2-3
TGTGCCAGCAGTTTAGCAGATACGCAGTATTTT
CASSLADTQYF
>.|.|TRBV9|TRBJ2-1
TGTGCCAGCAGCGTGGGGTTTCAAGAGCAGTTCTTC
CASSVGFQEQFF
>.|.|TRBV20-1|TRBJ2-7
TGCAGTGCGTCTTCCTACGAGCAGTACTTC
CSASSYEQYF
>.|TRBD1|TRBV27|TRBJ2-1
TGTGCCAGCAGTCCTCGGGACAGGGTATACAATGAGCAGTTCTTC
CASSPRDRVYNEQFF
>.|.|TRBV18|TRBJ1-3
TGTGCCAGCTCACCGGGGAACACCATATATTTT
CASSPGNTIYF
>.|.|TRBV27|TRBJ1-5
TGTGCCAGCAGTTTTTCACCGAATCAGCCCCAGCATTTT
CASSFSPNQPQHF
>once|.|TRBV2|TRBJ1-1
TGTGCCAGCAGACCCGACAGGGAAGCTTTCTTT
CASRPDREAFF
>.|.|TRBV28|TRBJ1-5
TGTGCCAGCGACACAGGAAATCAGCCCCAGCATTTT
CASDTGNQPQHF
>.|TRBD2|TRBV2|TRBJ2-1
TGTGCCACCCTAGCGGGATCCTACAATGAGCAGTTCTTC
CATLAGSYNEQFF
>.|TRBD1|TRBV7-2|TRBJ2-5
TGTGCCAGCAGCGGACAGGGAAGAGGGGGGCCGCGGACCCAGTACTTC
CASSGQGRGGPRTQYF
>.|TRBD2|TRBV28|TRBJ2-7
TGTGCCATCGCGCGCTCGGGGTGGACTAGCGCAAACTCCTACGAGCAGTACTTC
CAIARSGWTSANSYEQYF
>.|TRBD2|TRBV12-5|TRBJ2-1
TGTGCTAGTGGTTTGGGACTAGCGGGAGGGAGCTCCTACAATGAGCAGTTCTTC
CASGLGLAGGSSYNEQFF
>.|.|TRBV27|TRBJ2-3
TGTGCCAGCAGTTTAGCAGCCCTCGTCACAGATACGCAGTATTTT
CASSLAALVTDTQYF
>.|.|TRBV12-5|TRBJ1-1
TGTGCTAGTGGTTTGCCCGATCTACCGGCTTTCTTT
CASGLPDLPAFF
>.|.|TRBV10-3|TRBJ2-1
TGTGCCATCAGGACCACCTCCATAAATGAGCAGTTCTTC
CAIRTTSINEQFF
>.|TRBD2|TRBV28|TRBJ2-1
TGTGCCAGCAGGCCCGGGCCTAGCGGGAGGGCCCTTCGGAACAATGAGCAGTTCTTC
CASRPGPSGRALRNNEQFF
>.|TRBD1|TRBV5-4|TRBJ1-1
TGTGCCAGCAGCCCCAGGGGGAAGGGTGAAGCTTTCTTT
CASSPRGKGEAFF
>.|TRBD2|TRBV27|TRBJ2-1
TGTGCCAGCAGAGAACTAGCGAGACCTCTCAATGAGCAGTTCTTC
CASRELARPLNEQFF
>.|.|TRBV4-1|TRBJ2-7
TGCGCCAGCAGCCAGGCTGGAGGGCCGGCGGTATACGAGCAGTACTTC
CASSQAGGPAVYEQYF
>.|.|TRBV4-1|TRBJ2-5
TGCGCCAGCAGCCAAGAGGAGACCCAGTACTTC
CASSQEETQYF
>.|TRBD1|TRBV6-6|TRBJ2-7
TGTGCCAGCAGGACTACAGGGGAAGGCTACGAGCAGTACTTC
CASRTTGEGYEQYF
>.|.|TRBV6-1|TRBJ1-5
TGTGCCAGCAGTGAAGCGGGGTCGGGGAATCAGCCCCAGCATTTT
CASSEAGSGNQPQHF
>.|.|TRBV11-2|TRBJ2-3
TGTGCCAGCAGCTACCGGGGAAAAAGTGATACGCAGTATTTT
CASSYRGKSDTQYF
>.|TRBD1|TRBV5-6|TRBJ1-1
TGTGCCAGCAGCTCGACAGGGAGGGCTGAAGCTTTCTTT
CASSSTGRAEAFF